The text below deals with one T cell receptor (beta chain). This clonotype was observed at least ten times. Which antigen it targets is not known. Base qualities are not provided; no much larger clone lies one nucleotide away. For repertoire sequencing, TCR beta CDR3 regions were amplified from RNA transcripts. A first-round RT-PCR used HTBI primers with the Qiagen OneStep RT-PCR kit, followed by a second-round multiplex PCR, size selection and purification. Sequencing of the libraries was carried out on an Illumina HiSeq2000 in paired-end mode with 100 bp reads. The authors' analysis ran thus. SOAPnuke was used for read processing, and reads with adapters, uncalled bases, a mean Phred below 15, or no exact constant-primer or identifier match were discarded. COPE v1.2.5 was used to merge high-quality paired reads. Clonotypes were defined as unique nucleotide sequences and were aligned to IMGT TRB V, D and J references using MiTCR v1.1. The analysis was limited to V-J combinations with a frequency above 0.0001, which together covered around 99% of the repertoires. For each V-J combination, a TCR clonal expansion and chaos score was defined as the ratio of F50 clonal expansion to chaos observed in the TCRdist matrix. Welch's t-statistics and random forest were used to reduce the features to about 12 V-J combinations, which were then used as input to a naive Bayes classifier. Thyroid-blood repertoire similarity was quantified with the Morisita-Horn index. Clones were called with MiXCR by TCRdb after fastp trimmed the public reads at Q25, and only in-frame beta chains were retained. Under each unique CDR3 protein, matching rows form one entry showing the most common genes and DNA. The V and J calls reflect TCRdb's pipeline rather than the authors' work. The sample table shows around 1.1 million distinct CDR3 sequences, and 36% are seen once. The ten largest clonotypes hold 11% of the sample.

The germline V gene gives CDR1 as MNHEY and CDR2 as SVGAGI. The CDR3 goes from the cysteine to the phenylalanine over 12 residues. This entry keeps only the CDR3 DNA: 36 bases, framed from base 1. The trim is 4 bases for V and 7 bases for J, with a gap of 10 bases between the germline ends. This specimen belongs to a study of Graves' ophthalmopathy and Graves' hyperthyroidism (dated by TCRdb to the late 2010s). About the full investigation: Hyperthyroidism was defined as stable when no progression to ophthalmopathy occurred within 18 months of follow-up. The study used TCR beta repertoire signatures to distinguish Graves' ophthalmopathy from Graves' hyperthyroidism and to predict progression to ophthalmopathy. In total, some 130 blood samples were TCR-sequenced: around 42 ophthalmopathy, about 75 hyperthyroidism and approximately 17 hyperthyroidism-to-ophthalmopathy patients. To explore V-J signatures that distinguish ophthalmopathy from hyperthyroidism, a discovery set of about a hundred patients was enrolled, made up of more than 40 with ophthalmopathy and 55 to 65 with stable hyperthyroidism. An independent validation cohort comprised some 19 hyperthyroidism patients and 15 to 17 patients who later progressed from hyperthyroidism to ophthalmopathy. In over 5 hyperthyroidism patients, the T-cell repertoires found in thyroid tissue were compared with those found in blood. Once sampling was done, hyperthyroidism patients were given methimazole at a starting dose of 30 mg daily, while ophthalmopathy patients were given high-dose intravenous methylprednisolone. Study-wide findings and limitations: Sample size was not statistically predetermined, and group allocation was not concealed from the investigators. Most expanded thyroid clonotypes with a frequency above 0.001 also appeared in blood, which suggests that blood repertoires may reflect the immune response in the thyroid. Ophthalmopathy was separated from stable hyperthyroidism by the 13-signature model with 85% to 90% sensitivity and around 81% specificity in cross-validation and with 80%/75% in the test set. In validation, the model predicted ophthalmopathy progression with more than 70% sensitivity and roughly 72% specificity; roughly 11 predicted patients were CT-confirmed with GO in a median of 6.5 months.

Hyperthyroidism patients were newly diagnosed, with disease duration under 2 months, and aged 18 to 65 years. Patients with other autoimmune diseases, uncontrolled infections, pregnancy or lactation were excluded. Diagnosis was based on clinical symptoms, serum thyroxine, TRAb, thyroid ultrasound and orbital computed tomography. Total RNA was extracted using Trizol reagent, and RNA quality was checked on an Agilent 2100 Bioanalyzer. Source material: peripheral blood or thyroid tissue (not recorded which). This receptor chain uses TRBV6-5 and TRBJ1-2; no D segment can be confidently identified. This clonotype was obtained from an adult man with Graves' hyperthyroidism. At the DNA level, the sequence is TGTGCCAGCAGTTCCCTTAGAGGTGGCTACACCTTC. Translated, it reads CASSSLRGGYTF.